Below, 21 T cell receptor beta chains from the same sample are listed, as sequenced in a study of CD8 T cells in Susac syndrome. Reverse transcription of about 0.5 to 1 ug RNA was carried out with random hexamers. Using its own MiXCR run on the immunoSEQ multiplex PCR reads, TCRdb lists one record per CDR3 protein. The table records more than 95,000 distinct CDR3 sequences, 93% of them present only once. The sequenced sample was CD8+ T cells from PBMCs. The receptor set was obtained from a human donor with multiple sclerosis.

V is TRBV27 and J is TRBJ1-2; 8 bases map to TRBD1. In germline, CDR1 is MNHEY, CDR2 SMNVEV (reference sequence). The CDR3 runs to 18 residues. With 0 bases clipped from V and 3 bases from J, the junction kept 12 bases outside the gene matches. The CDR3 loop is CASSLSIMGQGAYYGYTF. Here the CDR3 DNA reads TGTGCCAGCAGTTTATCGATCATGGGGCAGGGGGCGTACTATGGCTACACCTTC.

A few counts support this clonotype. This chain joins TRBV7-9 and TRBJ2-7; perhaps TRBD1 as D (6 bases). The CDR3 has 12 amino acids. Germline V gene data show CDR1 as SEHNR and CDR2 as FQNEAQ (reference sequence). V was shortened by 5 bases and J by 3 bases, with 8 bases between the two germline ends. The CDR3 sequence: CASSLQGYEQYV. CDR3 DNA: TGTGCCAGCAGCCTACAGGGCTACGAGCAGTACGTC.

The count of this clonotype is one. The CDR3 reads CATSDWTGAYTDTQYF. In nucleotides, the CDR3 is TGTGCCACCAGTGATTGGACAGGGGCATACACAGATACGCAGTATTTT. V and J are TRBV24-1 and TRBJ2-3, with 9 bases aligning to TRBD1. The CDR3 is made up of 16 amino acids. The ends lost 2 bases at V and 2 bases at J; junction bases unmatched: 4. The V gene's germline CDR1 is KGHDR and CDR2 SFDVKD.

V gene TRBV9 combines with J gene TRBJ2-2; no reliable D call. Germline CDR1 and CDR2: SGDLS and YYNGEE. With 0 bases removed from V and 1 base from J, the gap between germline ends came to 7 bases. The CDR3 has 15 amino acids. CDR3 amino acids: CASSVVTVNTGELFF. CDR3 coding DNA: TGTGCCAGCAGCGTAGTAACAGTGAACACCGGGGAGCTGTTTTTT. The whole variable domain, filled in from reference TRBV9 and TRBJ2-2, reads DSGVTQTPKHLITATGQRVTLRCSPRSGDLSVYWYQQSLDQGLQFLIQYYNGEERAKGNILERFSAQQFPDLHSELNLSSLELGDSALYFCASSVVTVNTGELFFGEGSRLTVL.

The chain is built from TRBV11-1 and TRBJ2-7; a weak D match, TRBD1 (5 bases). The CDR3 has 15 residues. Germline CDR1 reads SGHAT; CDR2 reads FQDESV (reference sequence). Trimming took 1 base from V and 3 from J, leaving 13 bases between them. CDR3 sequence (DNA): TGTGCCAGCAGCTTAGGCAGGGCGTCGGGCTACGAGCAGTACTTC. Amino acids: CASSLGRASGYEQYF.

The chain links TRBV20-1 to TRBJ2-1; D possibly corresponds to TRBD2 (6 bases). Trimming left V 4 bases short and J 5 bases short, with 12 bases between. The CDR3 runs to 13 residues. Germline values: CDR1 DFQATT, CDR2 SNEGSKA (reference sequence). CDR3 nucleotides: TGCAGTGCTAAATCCGGGAGTCACAATGAGCAGTTCTTC. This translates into CSAKSGSHNEQFF.

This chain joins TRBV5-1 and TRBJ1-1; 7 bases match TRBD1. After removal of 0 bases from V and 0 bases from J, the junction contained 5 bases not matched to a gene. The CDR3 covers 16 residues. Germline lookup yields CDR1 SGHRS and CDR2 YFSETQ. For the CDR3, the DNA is TGCGCCAGCAGCTTGGCAGACAGGGAACTGAACACTGAAGCTTTCTTT. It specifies CASSLADRELNTEAFF.

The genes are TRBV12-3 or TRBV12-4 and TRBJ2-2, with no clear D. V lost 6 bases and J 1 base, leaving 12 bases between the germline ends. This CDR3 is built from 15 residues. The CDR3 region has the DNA TGTGCCAGCAGAAAATCCACCTGGAACACCGGGGAGCTGTTTTTT. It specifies CASRKSTWNTGELFF.

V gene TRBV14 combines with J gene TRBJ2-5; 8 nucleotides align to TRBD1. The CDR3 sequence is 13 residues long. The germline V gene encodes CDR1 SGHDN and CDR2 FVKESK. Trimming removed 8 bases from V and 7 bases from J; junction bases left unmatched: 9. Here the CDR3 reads CASRDRGRVTQYF. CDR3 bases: TGTGCCAGCCGAGACAGGGGCCGGGTGACCCAGTACTTC.

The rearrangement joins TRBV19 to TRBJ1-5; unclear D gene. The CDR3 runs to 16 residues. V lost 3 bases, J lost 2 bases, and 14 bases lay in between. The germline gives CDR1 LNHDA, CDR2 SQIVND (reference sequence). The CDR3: CASSMAGFTGNQPQHF. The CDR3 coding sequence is TGTGCCAGTAGTATGGCGGGGTTTACGGGCAATCAGCCCCAGCATTTT. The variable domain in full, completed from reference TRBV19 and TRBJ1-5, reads DGGITQSPKYLFRKEGQNVTLSCEQNLNHDAMYWYRQDPGQGLRLIYYSQIVNDFQKGDIAEGYSVSREKKESFPLTVTSAQKNPTAFYLCASSMAGFTGNQPQHFGDGTRLSIL.

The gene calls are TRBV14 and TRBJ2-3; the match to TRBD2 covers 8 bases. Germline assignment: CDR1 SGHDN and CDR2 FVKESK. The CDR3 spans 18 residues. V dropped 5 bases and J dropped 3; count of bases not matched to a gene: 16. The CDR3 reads CASSSGAGVLVQTDTQYF. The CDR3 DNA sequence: TGTGCCAGCAGCTCAGGAGCGGGAGTTTTAGTACAAACAGATACGCAGTATTTT.

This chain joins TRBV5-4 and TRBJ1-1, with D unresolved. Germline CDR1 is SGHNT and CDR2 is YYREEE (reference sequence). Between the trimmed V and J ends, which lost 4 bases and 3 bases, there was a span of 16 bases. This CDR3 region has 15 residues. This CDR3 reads CASSAGWGWDTEAFF. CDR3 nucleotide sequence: TGTGCCAGCAGCGCTGGGTGGGGTTGGGACACTGAAGCTTTCTTT.

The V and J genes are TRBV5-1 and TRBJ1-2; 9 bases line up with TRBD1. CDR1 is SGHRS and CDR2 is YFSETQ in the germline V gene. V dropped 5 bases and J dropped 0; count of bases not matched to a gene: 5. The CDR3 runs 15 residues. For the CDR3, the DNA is TGCGCCAGCAGGCTGGGGACAGGGCCTAACTATGGCTACACCTTC. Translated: CASRLGTGPNYGYTF. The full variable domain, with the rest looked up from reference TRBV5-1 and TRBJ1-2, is KAGVTQTPRYLIKTRGQQVTLSCSPISGHRSVSWYQQTPGQGLQFLFEYFSETQRNKGNFPGRFSGRQFSNSRSEMNVSTLELGDSALYLCASRLGTGPNYGYTFGSGTRLTVV.

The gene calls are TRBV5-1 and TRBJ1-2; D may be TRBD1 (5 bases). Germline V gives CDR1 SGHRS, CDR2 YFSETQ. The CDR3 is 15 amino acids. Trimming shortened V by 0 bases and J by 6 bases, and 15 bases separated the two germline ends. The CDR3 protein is CASSLEKGALDGYTF. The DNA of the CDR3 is TGCGCCAGCAGCTTGGAAAAAGGGGCGCTGGATGGCTACACCTTC.

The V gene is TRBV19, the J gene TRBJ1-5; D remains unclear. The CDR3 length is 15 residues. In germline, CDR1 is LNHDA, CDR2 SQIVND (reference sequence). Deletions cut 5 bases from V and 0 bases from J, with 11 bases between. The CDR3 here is CASSGETYSNQPQHF. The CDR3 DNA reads TGTGCCAGTAGTGGGGAGACCTATAGCAATCAGCCCCAGCATTTT.

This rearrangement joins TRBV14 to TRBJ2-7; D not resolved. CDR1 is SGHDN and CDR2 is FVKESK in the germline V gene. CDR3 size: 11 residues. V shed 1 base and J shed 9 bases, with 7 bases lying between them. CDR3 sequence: CASSQGARQYF. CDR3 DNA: TGTGCCAGCAGCCAAGGGGCAAGGCAGTACTTC.

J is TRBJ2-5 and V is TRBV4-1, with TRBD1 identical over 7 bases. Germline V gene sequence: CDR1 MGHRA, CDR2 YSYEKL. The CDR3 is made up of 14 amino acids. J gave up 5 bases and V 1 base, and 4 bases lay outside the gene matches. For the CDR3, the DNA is TGCGCCAGCAGCCAAGGACAGGGAATGGAGACCCAGTACTTC. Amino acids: CASSQGQGMETQYF.

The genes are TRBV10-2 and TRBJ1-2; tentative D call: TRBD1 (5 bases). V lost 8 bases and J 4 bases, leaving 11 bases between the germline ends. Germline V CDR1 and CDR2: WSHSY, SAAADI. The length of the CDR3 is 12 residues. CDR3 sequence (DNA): TGCGCCAGCTTAGACAGCCGCTATGGCTACACCTTC. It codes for CASLDSRYGYTF.

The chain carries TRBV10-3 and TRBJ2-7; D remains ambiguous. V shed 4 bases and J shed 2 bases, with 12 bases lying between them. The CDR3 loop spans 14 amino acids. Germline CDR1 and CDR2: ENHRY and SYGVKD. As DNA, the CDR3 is TGTGCCATCAGTGTAGGTATGCGAACCTACGAGCAGTACGTC. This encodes CAISVGMRTYEQYV.

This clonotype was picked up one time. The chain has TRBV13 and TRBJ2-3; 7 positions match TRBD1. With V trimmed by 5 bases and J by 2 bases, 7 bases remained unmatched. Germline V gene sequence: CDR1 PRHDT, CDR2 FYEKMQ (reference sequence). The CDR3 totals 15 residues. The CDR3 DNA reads TGTGCCAGCAGCCCTCGGGACAGAAACACAGATACGCAGTATTTT. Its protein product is CASSPRDRNTDTQYF.

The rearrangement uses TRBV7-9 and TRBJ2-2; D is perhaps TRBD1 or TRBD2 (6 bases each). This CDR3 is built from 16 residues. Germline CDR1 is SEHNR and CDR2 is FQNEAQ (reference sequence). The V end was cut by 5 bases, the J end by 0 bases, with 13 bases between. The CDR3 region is CASSPPGGPNTGELFF. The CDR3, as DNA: TGTGCCAGCAGCCCCCCCGGGGGCCCGAACACCGGGGAGCTGTTTTTT. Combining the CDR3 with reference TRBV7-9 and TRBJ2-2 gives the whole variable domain DTGVSQNPRHKITKRGQNVTFRCDPISEHNRLYWYRQTLGQGPEFLTYFQNEAQLEKSRLLSDRFSAERPKGSFSTLEIQRTEQGDSAMYLCASSPPGGPNTGELFFGEGSRLTVL.